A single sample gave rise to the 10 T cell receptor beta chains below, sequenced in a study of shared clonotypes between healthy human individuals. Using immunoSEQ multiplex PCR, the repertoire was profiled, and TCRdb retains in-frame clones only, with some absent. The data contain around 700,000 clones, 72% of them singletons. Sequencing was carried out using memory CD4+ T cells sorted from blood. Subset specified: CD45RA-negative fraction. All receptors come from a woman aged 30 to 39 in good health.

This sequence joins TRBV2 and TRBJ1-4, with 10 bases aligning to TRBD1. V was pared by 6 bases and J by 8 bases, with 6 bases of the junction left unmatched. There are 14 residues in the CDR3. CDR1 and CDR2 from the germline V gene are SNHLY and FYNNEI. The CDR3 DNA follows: TGTGCCAGCAGCCGGGACAGGGGAGTAGAAAAACTGTTTTTT. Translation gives CASSRDRGVEKLFF.

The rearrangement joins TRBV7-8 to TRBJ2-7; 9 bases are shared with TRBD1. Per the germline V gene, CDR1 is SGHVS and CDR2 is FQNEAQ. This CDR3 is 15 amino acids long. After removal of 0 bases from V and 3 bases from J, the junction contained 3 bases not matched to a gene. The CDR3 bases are TGTGCCAGCAGCTTAGCGGGGACAGGGCTCTACGAGCAGTACTTC. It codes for CASSLAGTGLYEQYF.

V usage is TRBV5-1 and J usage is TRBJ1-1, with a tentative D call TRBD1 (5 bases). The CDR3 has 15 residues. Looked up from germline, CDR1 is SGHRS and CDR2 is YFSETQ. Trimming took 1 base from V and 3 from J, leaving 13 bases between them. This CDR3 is CASSLFAGLDTEAFF. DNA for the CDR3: TGCGCCAGCAGCTTGTTTGCAGGGCTGGACACTGAAGCTTTCTTT.

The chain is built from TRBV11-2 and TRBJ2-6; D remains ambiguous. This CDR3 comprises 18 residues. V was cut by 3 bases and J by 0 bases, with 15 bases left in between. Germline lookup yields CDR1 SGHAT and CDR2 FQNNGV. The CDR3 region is CASSFLSWGTSGANVLTF. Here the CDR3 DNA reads TGTGCCAGCAGCTTTCTTTCGTGGGGTACCTCTGGGGCCAACGTCCTGACTTTC.

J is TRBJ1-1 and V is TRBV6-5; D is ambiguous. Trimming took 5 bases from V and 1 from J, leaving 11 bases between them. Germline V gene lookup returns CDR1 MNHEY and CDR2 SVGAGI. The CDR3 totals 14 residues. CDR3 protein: CASSGRVRNTEAFF. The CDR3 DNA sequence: TGTGCCAGCAGTGGTCGCGTCAGGAACACTGAAGCTTTCTTT.

This chain's CDR3 is CASGSRDRDRQGNQPQHF. The CDR3 DNA is TGTGCCAGCGGAAGCCGGGACAGGGATCGTCAAGGCAATCAGCCCCAGCATTTT. The chain is built from TRBV11-3 and TRBJ1-5, with 9 bases matching TRBD1. The CDR3 has 18 residues. CDR1 and CDR2 from the germline V gene are SGHNT and YENEEA. V shed 8 bases and J 2 bases; nucleotides not matched to a gene: 16.

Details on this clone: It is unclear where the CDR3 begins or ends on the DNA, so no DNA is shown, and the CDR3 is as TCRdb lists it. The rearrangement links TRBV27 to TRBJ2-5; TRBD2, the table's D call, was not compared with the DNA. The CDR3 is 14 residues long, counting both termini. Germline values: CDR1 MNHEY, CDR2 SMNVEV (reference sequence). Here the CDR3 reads CASSSSGVPETQYF.

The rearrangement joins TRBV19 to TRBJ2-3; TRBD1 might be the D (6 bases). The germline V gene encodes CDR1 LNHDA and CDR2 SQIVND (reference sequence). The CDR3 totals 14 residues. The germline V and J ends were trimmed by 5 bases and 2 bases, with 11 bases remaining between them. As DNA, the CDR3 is TGTGCCAGTAGTCCCGGACAGTCCACAGATACGCAGTATTTT. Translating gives CASSPGQSTDTQYF.

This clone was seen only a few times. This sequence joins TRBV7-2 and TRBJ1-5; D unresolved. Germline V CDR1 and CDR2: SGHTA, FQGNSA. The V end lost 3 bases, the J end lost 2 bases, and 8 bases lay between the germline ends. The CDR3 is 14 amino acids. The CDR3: CASSLERGNQPQHF. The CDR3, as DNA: TGTGCCAGCAGCTTGGAAAGAGGCAATCAGCCCCAGCATTTT.

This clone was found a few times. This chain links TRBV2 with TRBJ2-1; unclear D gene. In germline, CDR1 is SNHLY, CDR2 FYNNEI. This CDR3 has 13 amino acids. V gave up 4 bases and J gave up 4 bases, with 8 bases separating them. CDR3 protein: CASSAQDYNEQFF. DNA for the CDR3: TGTGCCAGCAGTGCCCAAGATTACAATGAGCAGTTCTTC.